Presented here are 30 T cell receptor beta chains from one specimen sequenced in a study of T cell repertoires in cytomegalovirus infection. Their antigen targets remain unknown. TCRdb called the reads again in MiXCR, with one record for every CDR3 protein. The data contain a few hundred thousand distinct CDR3 sequences, roughly 21% of them singletons. The sample here was cultured PBMCs, taken from culture after CMV antigen stimulation. These receptors were obtained from a human donor in good health (CMV status not recorded). Some clones in this sample may be carry-over from other donors' samples.

V gene TRBV27 combines with J gene TRBJ1-1; D remains unclear. CDR3 length equals 14 residues. CDR1 and CDR2 from the germline V gene are MNHEY and SMNVEV (reference sequence). V gave up 7 bases and J gave up 5 bases, with 17 bases separating them. The CDR3 nucleotides read TGTGCCAGCAAGCCCCCATCGGGTCTGACTGAAGCTTTCTTT. Translated: CASKPPSGLTEAFF.

This clonotype was observed a handful of times. This sequence joins TRBV14 and TRBJ2-1, with TRBD2 matching 7 bases. CDR1 SGHDN and CDR2 FVKESK come from the germline V gene. The CDR3 runs to 13 residues. V lost 4 bases to trimming and J lost 8 bases; unmatched junction nucleotides: 5. The CDR3 region is CASSPGLLDEQFF. The CDR3, as DNA: TGTGCCAGCAGCCCGGGACTACTCGATGAGCAGTTCTTC.

Comment on this clonotype: A read error may be the cause here, since a much bigger clone is one base away. The chain has TRBV7-2 and TRBJ1-2; tentative D call: TRBD1 (6 bases). V lost 2 bases and J lost 7, with 14 bases in between. From germline, CDR1 is SGHTA and CDR2 FQGNSA. The CDR3 contains 14 residues. The CDR3 here is CASSLQAGDFGYTF. The CDR3, as DNA: TGTGCCAGCAGCTTACAAGCAGGGGACTTTGGCTACACCTTC. Filled out from reference TRBV7-2 and TRBJ1-2, the complete variable domain reads GAGVSQSPSNKVTEKGKDVELRCDPISGHTALYWYRQSLGQGLEFLIYFQGNSAPDKSGLPSDRFSAERTGGSVSTLTIQRTQQEDSAVYLCASSLQAGDFGYTFGSGTRLTVV.

There are a few counts of this clonotype. This chain uses TRBV2 with TRBJ2-1, with 11 bases identical to TRBD1. This CDR3 is 15 amino acids long. The V segment lost 9 bases and the J segment 7 bases; nucleotides outside the gene matches: 11. CDR1 and CDR2 (germline): SNHLY, FYNNEI. The CDR3 bases are TGTGCCAGTTATAATGGACAGGGGGCGCTGAATGAGCAGTTCTTC. Amino acids: CASYNGQGALNEQFF.

For this clonotype: A much larger clone differs from this one at a single base, so this may be a read error. CDR3 in amino acids: CASSPPGDGGNTINF. The CDR3 DNA reads TGTGCCAGCAGTCCCCCGGGCGACGGTGGAAACACCATAAATTTT. This chain links TRBV12-3 or TRBV12-4 with TRBJ1-3; D is uncertain. The CDR3 extends over 15 amino acids.

This clonotype was seen a few times. The rearrangement links TRBV7-8 to TRBJ2-5; 7 bases fit TRBD1. The trim removed 5 bases at V and 2 bases at J, leaving 5 bases unmatched. The CDR3 runs 14 residues. Germline CDR1 is SGHVS and CDR2 is FQNEAQ. The CDR3 DNA sequence: TGTGCCAGCAGCCGAGGGACAGTTCAAGAGACCCAGTACTTC. Its protein product is CASSRGTVQETQYF. Filled out from reference TRBV7-8 and TRBJ2-5, the complete variable domain reads GAGVSQSPRYKVAKRGQDVALRCDPISGHVSLFWYQQALGQGPEFLTYFQNEAQLDKSGLPSDRFFAERPEGSVSTLKIQRTQQEDSAVYLCASSRGTVQETQYFGPGTRLLVL.

This clonotype has more than one count but fewer than ten. This rearrangement joins TRBV5-5 to TRBJ2-1, with TRBD2 identical over 10 bases. This CDR3 is 19 amino acids long. The J segment lost 0 bases and the V segment lost 0 bases, leaving 9 bases of the junction unmatched. Germline V gives CDR1 SGHKS, CDR2 YYEKEE (reference sequence). In nucleotides, the CDR3 is TGTGCCAGCAGCTTGGGGGGCGTAGCGGGAGGCTTCTCCTACAATGAGCAGTTCTTC. This sequence encodes CASSLGGVAGGFSYNEQFF.

The V call is TRBV28, the J call TRBJ2-5; no clear D gene. The V gene's germline CDR1 is MDHEN and CDR2 SYDVKM. This CDR3 spans 10 amino acids. The CDR3: CGTVQETQYF. In nucleotides, the CDR3 is TGTGGGACGGTGCAAGAGACCCAGTACTTC.

This clonotype was seen ten or more times. The rearrangement joins TRBV7-2 to TRBJ2-3; 7 bases map to TRBD1. CDR1 is SGHTA and CDR2 is FQGNSA in the germline V gene. CDR3 length equals 16 residues. J gave up 4 bases and V 5 bases, and 12 bases lay outside the gene matches. The CDR3 region is CASSPPRQGRADTQYF. The CDR3 DNA reads as TGTGCCAGCAGCCCCCCCCGACAGGGTAGGGCAGATACGCAGTATTTT.

This clonotype was counted a few times. The V call is TRBV15, the J call TRBJ2-1; 8 positions agree with TRBD1. Trimming at V came to 4 bases and at J to 6 bases, leaving 14 bases not matched to a gene. The CDR3 runs to 17 residues. The V gene's germline CDR1 is LNHNV and CDR2 YYDKDF (reference sequence). CDR3 in DNA: TGTGCCACCAGCACAAAGGGGTCAGGGACAGGCTCCAATGAGCAGTTCTTC. Translating it yields CATSTKGSGTGSNEQFF.

This clonotype appeared a few times. The chain employs TRBV18 and TRBJ2-1; the D gene could be TRBD1 or TRBD2 (6 bases each). The CDR3 has 12 amino acids. V was cut by 2 bases and J by 13 bases, with 12 bases left in between. Germline loops: CDR1 KGHSH, CDR2 LQKENI. The CDR3 region is CASSPRGDSQFF. The CDR3 DNA reads as TGTGCCAGCTCACCAAGGGGGGATTCACAGTTCTTC.

This clonotype was recorded at least ten times. The rearrangement links TRBV7-2 to TRBJ1-1; 7 nucleotides align to TRBD1. Germline V gene lookup returns CDR1 SGHTA and CDR2 FQGNSA. The ends lost 6 bases at V and 0 bases at J; junction bases unmatched: 13. This CDR3 is built from 17 residues. The CDR3 DNA sequence: TGTGCCAGCAGTTTTACCGAAACCGGGACAGTGAACACTGAAGCTTTCTTT. It codes for CASSFTETGTVNTEAFF. The whole variable domain, filled in from reference TRBV7-2 and TRBJ1-1, reads GAGVSQSPSNKVTEKGKDVELRCDPISGHTALYWYRQSLGQGLEFLIYFQGNSAPDKSGLPSDRFSAERTGGSVSTLTIQRTQQEDSAVYLCASSFTETGTVNTEAFFGQGTRLTVV.

There are many counts of this clonotype. The rearrangement links TRBV7-2 to TRBJ1-6, with 8 bases fitting TRBD1. V was pared by 5 bases and J by 5 bases, with 8 bases of the junction left unmatched. CDR3 size: 16 residues. Germline values: CDR1 SGHTA, CDR2 FQGNSA. The CDR3 DNA follows: TGTGCCAGCAGCCCGAGGACAGGGTTTAATAATTCACCCCTCCACTTT. Translation: CASSPRTGFNNSPLHF.

This rearrangement joins TRBV12-3 or TRBV12-4 to TRBJ2-2, with D maybe TRBD1 (6 bases). There are 15 residues in the CDR3. The V end was cut by 3 bases, the J end by 5 bases, with 13 bases between. Here the CDR3 DNA reads TGTGCCAGCAGTTTCACTCAGGGGTGGACCGGGGAGCTGTTTTTT. Translating it yields CASSFTQGWTGELFF.

This clonotype was recorded a few times. The gene calls are TRBV19 and TRBJ2-1; 10 nucleotides line up with TRBD2. The germline gives CDR1 LNHDA, CDR2 SQIVND (reference sequence). V gave up 4 bases and J gave up 2 bases; unmatched junction bases: 5. The CDR3 totals 16 residues. The CDR3 coding sequence is TGTGCCAGTAGTACTAGCGGGAGCCGGGCCTACAATGAGCAGTTCTTC. It yields the protein CASSTSGSRAYNEQFF.

This clonotype occurred many times. V and J are TRBV6-1 and TRBJ2-5, with 12 positions matching TRBD2. V gave up 6 bases and J gave up 4 bases; unmatched junction bases: 12. This CDR3 has 17 residues. Looked up from germline, CDR1 is MNHNS and CDR2 is SASEGT. The CDR3, as DNA: TGTGCCAGCAGGGCTCGTACCTGGACTAGCGGGATAGAGACCCAGTACTTC. Its translation: CASRARTWTSGIETQYF.

The chain carries TRBV18 and TRBJ1-1, with D unclear. The CDR3 runs to 14 residues. V dropped 2 bases and J dropped 1 base, with 8 bases sitting between them. Per the germline V gene, CDR1 is KGHSH and CDR2 is LQKENI. Written as DNA, the CDR3 is TGTGCCAGCTCACCAAATAACGGGAACACTGAAGCTTTCTTT. Translation gives CASSPNNGNTEAFF. The full variable domain, its missing parts supplied by reference TRBV18 and TRBJ1-1, is NAGVMQNPRHLVRRRGQEARLRCSPMKGHSHVYWYRQLPEEGLKFMVYLQKENIIDESGMPKERFSAEFPKEGPSILRIQQVVRGDSAAYFCASSPNNGNTEAFFGQGTRLTVV.

This clonotype showed up many times. The rearrangement links TRBV6-2 or TRBV6-3 to TRBJ2-2; D is possibly TRBD1 or TRBD2 (5 bases each). CDR3 length: 15 residues. Trimming cost V 4 bases and J 7 bases, with 16 bases left between them. Germline-derived CDR1 and CDR2 are MNHEY and SVGEGT. The CDR3 coding sequence is TGTGCCAGCAGTTCCGGGACCCCAGCAAACGGGGAGCTGTTTTTT. Its translation is CASSSGTPANGELFF.

The chain is built from TRBV7-2 and TRBJ1-1; tentatively, D is TRBD1 (6 bases). This CDR3 region has 14 residues. V shed 7 bases and J shed 2 bases, with 14 bases lying between them. Per germline, CDR1 SGHTA and CDR2 FQGNSA. The CDR3 protein is CASTGGQANTEAFF. The CDR3, as DNA: TGTGCCAGCACCGGGGGACAAGCTAACACTGAAGCTTTCTTT. The full variable domain, rest sourced from reference TRBV7-2 and TRBJ1-1, is GAGVSQSPSNKVTEKGKDVELRCDPISGHTALYWYRQSLGQGLEFLIYFQGNSAPDKSGLPSDRFSAERTGGSVSTLTIQRTQQEDSAVYLCASTGGQANTEAFFGQGTRLTVV.

This clonotype was observed many times. The J gene is TRBJ1-5, the V gene TRBV6-2 or TRBV6-3; possible D gene TRBD1, 6 bases. The length of the CDR3 is 15 residues. Between the trimmed V and J ends, which lost 3 bases and 2 bases, there was a span of 11 bases. Germline V CDR1 and CDR2: MNHEY, SVGEGT. CDR3 loop: CASSYRGPGNQPQHF. The DNA for the CDR3 is TGTGCCAGCAGTTATCGGGGGCCGGGCAATCAGCCCCAGCATTTT.

This clonotype turned up a few times. This chain joins TRBV6-6 and TRBJ2-5; TRBD1 agrees at 10 bases. Losses at the gene ends were 8 bases for V and 0 bases for J; bases not matched to a gene: 6. CDR3 length: 15 amino acids. CDR1 and CDR2 from the germline V gene are MNHNY and SVGAGI (reference sequence). The CDR3 bases are TGTGCCAGCGCCCGGGACAGGGGCAACCAAGAGACCCAGTACTTC. Translated: CASARDRGNQETQYF.

This clonotype was seen a few times. V and J are TRBV4-3 and TRBJ1-1; 9 positions agree with TRBD1. Per germline, CDR1 LGHNA and CDR2 YSLEER. Trimming at V came to 1 base and at J to 3 bases, leaving 12 bases not matched to a gene. This CDR3 contains 18 residues. This CDR3 is CASSQGEDRGDRDTEAFF. Written as DNA, the CDR3 is TGCGCCAGCAGCCAAGGGGAGGACAGGGGCGATAGGGACACTGAAGCTTTCTTT.

This chain joins TRBV18 and TRBJ2-7; D may match TRBD1 or TRBD2 (5 bases each). CDR3 length: 15 amino acids. Germline CDR1 is KGHSH and CDR2 is LQKENI. The V end lost 4 bases, the J end lost 2 bases, and 15 bases lay between the germline ends. CDR3 coding DNA: TGTGCCAGCTCACTAACCGGGACGGGCACCTACGAGCAGTACGTC. Protein sequence: CASSLTGTGTYEQYV.

The gene calls are TRBV27 and TRBJ1-1; 7 nucleotides align to TRBD1. The CDR3 totals 13 residues. The germline V gene has CDR1 MNHEY and CDR2 SMNVEV (reference sequence). Losses at the gene ends were 6 bases for V and 5 bases for J; bases not matched to a gene: 6. The CDR3 region is CASSQQGRTEAFF. The DNA of the CDR3 is TGTGCCAGCAGCCAACAGGGGCGGACTGAAGCTTTCTTT.

This clonotype was seen many times. The CDR3 nucleotides are TGTGCCAGCAGCTTAGTACAGAATCAGCCCCAGCATTTT. Its translation is CASSLVQNQPQHF. The rearrangement joins TRBV7-2 to TRBJ1-5; unclear D gene. Germline loops: CDR1 SGHTA, CDR2 FQGNSA. Trimming took off 1 base at V and 4 bases at J, with 5 bases between the two ends. There are 13 residues in the CDR3.

This chain links TRBV7-9 with TRBJ2-3; 9 bases are a match to TRBD1. CDR3 length: 14 residues. V lost 11 bases to trimming and J lost 2 bases; unmatched junction nucleotides: 8. Germline assignment: CDR1 SEHNR and CDR2 FQNEAQ (reference sequence). CDR3 coding DNA: TGTGCCGCCAGCTGGGACAGGGACACAGATACGCAGTATTTT. Translating gives CAASWDRDTDTQYF.

The chain has TRBV12-3 or TRBV12-4 and TRBJ1-1; tentatively, D is TRBD1 (6 bases). The V gene lost 6 bases and the J gene lost 7 bases, with 21 bases spanning the gap. The CDR3 totals 15 residues. CDR3 residues: CASSITLGQFNEAFF. Here the CDR3 DNA reads TGTGCCAGCAGCATCACCCTAGGACAGTTCAATGAAGCTTTCTTT.

The table lists this clonotype with a few counts. CDR3 DNA: TGTGCCAGCAGCCTGAACAGGGGTCAGGCTGAAAAACTGTTTTTT. Protein product: CASSLNRGQAEKLFF. The chain combines TRBV5-3 with TRBJ1-4; 7 bases fit TRBD1. TRBV5-3 is an ORF, and what it does is uncertain. The CDR3 has 15 residues. Germline trimming cut 8 bases from V and 7 bases from J; bases unmatched to any gene: 14.

This clonotype was detected many times. The genes are TRBV12-5 and TRBJ1-5; no definite D call. V lost 1 base and J lost 0, with 4 bases in between. The germline gives CDR1 LGHNT, CDR2 FRNRAP. This CDR3 has 14 residues. The CDR3, as DNA: TGTGCTAGTGGTTTGGGTGATAGCAATCAGCCCCAGCATTTT. It translates to CASGLGDSNQPQHF.

V is TRBV15 and J is TRBJ2-4; unclear D gene. V lost 0 bases, J lost 0 bases, and 12 bases lay in between. This CDR3 has 17 amino acids. CDR1 is LNHNV, CDR2 YYDKDF, per germline (reference sequence). CDR3 region: CATSREAFGIAKNIQYF. The CDR3, as DNA: TGTGCCACCAGCAGAGAGGCTTTCGGAATAGCCAAAAACATTCAGTACTTC.